The text below deals with one TCR beta chain. What this receptor recognizes is not known. Base qualities were left out, and no much larger clone turns up one base away. V lost 3 bases and J lost 5 bases; the stretch between them is 10 bases long. Based on the germline V gene, the CDR1 and CDR2 sequences are MGHDK and SYGVNS. The CDR3 measures 13 amino acids from cysteine to phenylalanine. Only the CDR3 part of the read is kept: 39 bases, read in frame from the first base. The time point label, read with the paper, signifies: about 28 days (+/-7) after the second vaccine dose. AZD1222 recipients given second doses at about 4 weeks or at about 12 weeks were pooled, since spike-specific TCR depth and breadth were not found to differ between the two schedules. Samples from vaccinated people were obtained from the UK trials COV001 and COV002, which included a single-blind randomized controlled phase 2/3 trial of AZD1222 (ChAdOx1 nCoV-19) in healthy adults. For TCRbeta chain sequencing, PBMC samples from trial participants were taken at day 0 and at day 28 after the second dose.

The data stem from a study of T cell responses to AZD1222 COVID-19 vaccine (dated by TCRdb to the early 2020s). Turning to the overall study: A total of more than 230 trial participants underwent TCR sequencing, of whom 207 received two doses of AZD1222 and some 25 received two doses of the MenACWY control vaccine. Trial participants were enrolled by age into subgroups of 18-55, 56-69 and 70-plus years, and around 150, 29 and 61 TCR-sequenced participants, respectively, were included in these subgroups.

The CDR3 regions of human TCRbeta chains were analyzed by immunosequencing. Under the source paper's analysis protocol: Repertoire TCRs were matched against a reference library of SARS-CoV-2-specific TCRs generated with the MIRA antigen-specificity platform. Breadth was defined as the fraction of unique TCRs that were SARS-CoV-2-associated. Depth was defined as the fraction of total T cells that were SARS-CoV-2-associated. Using the MIRA data, each spike-specific TCR was assigned both to the spike region to which the TCR was reactive and to a CD4 or CD8 class. Log10-transformed breadth and depth values were compared by one-way ANOVA with Sidak's multiple comparisons tests. TCRdb mirrors the immuneACCESS table, restricted to in-frame sequences. Some clones are absent from its copies; in checked studies, under half trace to an unresolved V gene, and the reason for the others is unknown. V and J calls and clone size are copied from that table; D and trimming were computed from the DNA. Here the sample has more than 150,000 clones; 70% to 90% occur a single time. Together, the top ten hold 25% to 30% of the sample.

Beyond this particular receptor, the publication reports: No day 14 peak-response samples were available, so repertoires were characterized only after the peak T cell response. Participants were mostly white British, with more females than males. The authors suggested clonal diversity may have been underestimated. In the small 56-69-year group, the increase in depth fell short of significance, most likely because of low power. Conclusions about previously exposed vaccinees are limited because only six or seven AZD1222 recipients were SARS-CoV-2 seropositive at baseline. Reportedly, close to half of the unique spike-specific TCRs recognized epitopes lying outside the regions that are mutated in the B.1.351 and B.1.1.7 variants. A significant rise in spike-specific TCR breadth and depth was observed after two AZD1222 doses relative to day 0 and relative to MenACWY recipients. Vaccine-associated CD4 TCRs spanned the whole spike protein, with dominant responses in regions 160-218 and 743-854.

The sequence is built from TRBV25-1 and TRBJ1-2, with the identity of the D gene unclear. Specimen: peripheral blood, collected 28 days after the second AZD1222 dose. This sequence originates from an adult who received the AZD1222 COVID-19 vaccine. CDR3 reads: CASSDIQLYGYTF. DNA sequence: TGTGCCAGCAGTGATATACAACTGTATGGCTACACCTTC.